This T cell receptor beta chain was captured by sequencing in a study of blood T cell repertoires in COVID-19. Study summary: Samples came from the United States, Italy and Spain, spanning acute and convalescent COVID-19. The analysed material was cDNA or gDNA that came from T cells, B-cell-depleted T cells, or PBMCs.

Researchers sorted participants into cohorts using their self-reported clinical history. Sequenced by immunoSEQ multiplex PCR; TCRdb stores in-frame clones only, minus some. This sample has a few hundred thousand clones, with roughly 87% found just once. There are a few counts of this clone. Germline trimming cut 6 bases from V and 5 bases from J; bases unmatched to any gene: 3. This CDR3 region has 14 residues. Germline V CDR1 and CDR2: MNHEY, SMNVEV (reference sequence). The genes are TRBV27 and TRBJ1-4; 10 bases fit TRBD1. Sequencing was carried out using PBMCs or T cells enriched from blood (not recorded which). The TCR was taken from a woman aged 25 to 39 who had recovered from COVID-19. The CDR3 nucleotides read TGTGCCAGCAGCGACAGGGGGCAAAATGAAAAACTGTTTTTT. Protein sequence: CASSDRGQNEKLFF.